The rows below give T cell receptor beta chains drawn from one sample of a study of blood T cells in healthy people across ages. TCRdb independently ran MiXCR on the 5' RACE reads; one entry per CDR3 protein. The sample lists over 1,500,000 distinct CDR3 sequences, 49% seen once, with approximately 2% in the top ten. Sequencing was carried out using blood. The receptors shown here come from a woman in her forties in good health. CDR3s include the opening cysteine and the closing phenylalanine or tryptophan. D genes are given only for firm matches. Expanded clones are given a class, and other clones once, few, many or no size at all.

>NA|16|TRBJ1-5|TRBV6-1|NA
CASSFGSGGGNQPQHF
TGTGCCAGCAGTTTTGGGAGTGGAGGGGGAAACCAGCCCCAGCATTTT
>NA|15|TRBJ1-2|TRBV20-1|NA
CSARDWGLTNYGYTF
TGCAGTGCTAGAGATTGGGGTTTAACTAACTATGGCTACACCTTC
>NA|15|TRBJ1-4|TRBV5-1|NA
CASSLVRGENEKLFF
TGCGCCAGCAGCTTGGTACGTGGGGAAAATGAAAAACTGTTTTTT
>NA|14|TRBJ1-4|TRBV27|TRBD1
CASRTGDWYEKLFF
TGTGCCAGCAGGACAGGGGATTGGTATGAAAAACTGTTTTTT
>few|15|TRBJ1-6|TRBV7-2|NA
CASRHQTEYNSPLHF
TGTGCCAGCAGACATCAGACAGAATATAATTCACCCCTCCACTTT
>few|16|TRBJ2-3|TRBV3-1|NA
CASSQDPTRGLDTQYF
TGTGCCAGCAGCCAAGACCCCACGCGGGGCCTAGATACGCAGTATTTT
>NA|13|TRBJ2-5|TRBV7-9|NA
CASSSPSNRDRYF
TGTGCCAGCAGCTCCCCCTCCAATAGAGATCGGTACTTC
>few|15|TRBJ2-1|TRBV12-3/TRBV12-4|NA
CASSSALDANNEQFF
TGTGCCAGCAGTTCCGCATTGGACGCCAACAATGAGCAGTTCTTC
>NA|15|TRBJ2-3|TRBV7-2|TRBD2
CASNRLAGGTDTQYF
TGTGCCAGCAACCGACTAGCGGGGGGCACAGATACGCAGTATTTT
>NA|17|TRBJ1-2|TRBV7-9|NA
CASSSGFNDPYSYGYTF
TGTGCCAGCAGCTCGGGATTTAACGACCCTTACAGCTATGGCTACACCTTC
>few|11|TRBJ1-4|TRBV29-1|NA
CSATWAEKLFF
TGCAGCGCCACGTGGGCTGAAAAACTGTTTTTT
>NA|17|TRBJ1-1|TRBV6-6|NA
CASRLLGGADSWTEAFF
TGTGCCAGCAGATTACTCGGGGGGGCGGATTCGTGGACTGAAGCTTTCTTT
>NA|15|TRBJ2-1|TRBV6-2/TRBV6-3|TRBD1
CASRPGTEFYNEQFF
TGTGCCAGCAGGCCCGGGACAGAGTTTTACAATGAGCAGTTCTTC
>NA|16|TRBJ2-5|TRBV7-9|TRBD2
CANTTPREGREETQYF
TGTGCCAACACCACCCCGAGGGAGGGGCGGGAAGAGACCCAGTACTTC
>NA|14|TRBJ2-7|TRBV18|NA
CASSPQSGQYEQYF
TGTGCCAGCTCACCGCAGTCCGGACAGTACGAGCAGTACTTC
>few|16|TRBJ2-3|TRBV7-9|TRBD2
CASSTGTSGGTDTQYF
TGCGCCAGCAGCACTGGGACTAGCGGGGGAACAGATACGCAGTATTTT
>NA|14|TRBJ2-1|TRBV5-1|TRBD1
CASSFDRAGIEQFF
TGCGCCAGCAGCTTTGACAGGGCTGGTATTGAGCAGTTCTTC
>few|15|TRBJ1-5|TRBV20-1|NA
CSARDRGVSNQPQHF
TGCAGTGCTAGAGATAGGGGCGTGAGCAATCAGCCCCAGCATTTT
>few|13|TRBJ1-1|TRBV7-6|NA
CASGGGVNTEAFF
TGTGCCAGCGGCGGAGGGGTTAACACTGAAGCTTTCTTT
>few|16|TRBJ1-5|TRBV7-2|NA
CASSLHGLHIRQPQHF
TGTGCCAGCAGCTTACATGGGCTCCATATCCGCCAGCCCCAGCATTTT
>few|15|TRBJ2-7|TRBV6-2/TRBV6-3|NA
CASSRTGGPYYEQYF
TGTGCCAGCAGCCGAACGGGGGGCCCATACTACGAGCAGTACTTC
>NA|16|TRBJ2-3|TRBV5-1|NA
CASSPTRVSFTDAQYF
TGCGCCAGCAGCCCTACTCGGGTTTCTTTCACAGATGCGCAGTATTTT
>few|15|TRBJ2-7|TRBV27|TRBD1
CASRLTRDRLGEQYF
TGTGCCAGCAGACTAACCAGGGACAGGTTGGGCGAGCAGTACTTC
>NA|16|TRBJ1-2|TRBV5-1|NA
CASSLASAGLDYGYTF
TGCGCCAGCAGCTTGGCCTCGGCAGGGTTGGACTATGGCTACACCTTC
>NA|14|TRBJ1-4|TRBV12-3/TRBV12-4|NA
CASSVGLVDEKLFF
TGTGCCAGCAGCGTGGGACTCGTGGATGAAAAACTGTTTTTT
>few|13|TRBJ1-4|TRBV29-1|TRBD1
CSVRQGGSEKLFF
TGCAGCGTCAGACAGGGGGGGAGTGAAAAACTGTTTTTT
>NA|18|TRBJ2-4|TRBV21-1|NA
CASSPGYGRDQAKNIQYF
TGTGCCAGCAGCCCCGGATACGGCAGGGACCAAGCCAAAAACATTCAGTACTTC
>NA|17|TRBJ2-1|TRBV29-1|TRBD1
CSALRRGGRISYNEQFF
TGCAGCGCCCTAAGGAGAGGGGGCAGAATCTCCTACAATGAGCAGTTCTTC
>few|14|TRBJ1-1|TRBV5-1|NA
CASSLALGITEAFF
TGCGCCAGCAGCTTGGCTCTGGGGATTACTGAAGCTTTCTTT
>NA|12|TRBJ2-4|TRBV29-1|NA
CSVRGSKNIQYF
TGCAGCGTGAGAGGGAGCAAAAACATTCAGTACTTC
>NA|15|TRBJ2-5|TRBV5-1|NA
CASSSKMTGQETQYF
TGCGCCAGCAGCTCGAAAATGACAGGTCAAGAGACCCAGTACTTC